This T cell receptor (beta chain) was captured by sequencing in a study of blood T cell repertoires in COVID-19. Clones were sequenced by immunoSEQ multiplex PCR, and TCRdb holds only the in-frame ones, with some missing. The sample shows more than 85,000 clones, roughly four fifths of them seen only once. This CDR3 contains 14 residues. Germline CDR1 reads KGHSH; CDR2 reads LQKENI. Unmatched junction bases numbered 3, after V lost 3 bases and J lost 5 bases. This clone was detected once. The sample consisted of peripheral blood. The sequence was collected from a woman aged 65 to 85 with acute or convalescent COVID-19. The chain carries TRBV18 and TRBJ2-2, with 7 bases that match TRBD1. CDR3 coding DNA: TGTGCCAGCTCACCCTCAGGGGGAACCGGGGAGCTGTTTTTT. It yields the protein CASSPSGGTGELFF.